Shown below are 19 T cell receptor beta chains from a single sample sequenced in a study of T-cell memory formation after mild COVID-19. TCRdb reprocessed the 5' RACE reads via MiXCR and lists one record per CDR3 protein. The table has 500,000 to 550,000 distinct CDR3 sequences, around 21% seen once. Sequenced sample: PBMCs or a T cell subset sorted from them (not recorded which). The origin of the receptors is an adult woman who had mild COVID-19 (a few samples of this study predate the infection). Cell type and time point are not known.

This clonotype was counted between two and nine times. The J gene is TRBJ2-1, the V gene TRBV5-1; no clear D gene. V was cut by 1 base and J by 2 bases, with 13 bases left in between. The CDR3 covers 16 residues. Looked up from germline, CDR1 is SGHRS and CDR2 is YFSETQ. The CDR3 loop is CASSLLVRGTYNEQFF. The CDR3 nucleotides are TGCGCCAGCAGCTTGTTGGTCCGCGGCACCTACAATGAGCAGTTCTTC.

The gene calls are TRBV20-1 and TRBJ2-7, with D perhaps matching TRBD2 (5 bases). From germline, CDR1 is DFQATT and CDR2 SNEGSKA (reference sequence). V gave up 3 bases and J gave up 1 base, with 13 bases separating them. The CDR3 is made up of 14 amino acids. CDR3 residues: CSASSGIISYEQYF. The CDR3 coding sequence is TGCAGTGCTAGCTCGGGGATTATTTCCTACGAGCAGTACTTC.

This clonotype was counted a few times. V is TRBV7-2 and J is TRBJ2-3, with 7 bases identical to TRBD2. CDR1 SGHTA and CDR2 FQGNSA come from the germline V gene. The CDR3 length is 13 residues. The V gene end was trimmed by 3 bases and the J gene end by 11 bases; junction bases not matched to a gene: 8. In DNA, the CDR3 is TGTGCCAGCAGCTTGATCGGGGGGTATGAGCAGTATTTT. Translated: CASSLIGGYEQYF.

The V and J genes are TRBV4-2 and TRBJ2-5; unclear D gene. V lost 5 bases, J lost 0 bases, and 13 bases lay in between. CDR1 and CDR2 from the germline V gene are LGHNA and YNFKEQ. The CDR3 length is 15 residues. This chain's CDR3 is CASSETPKYQETQYF. The CDR3 nucleotides are TGTGCCAGCAGCGAAACCCCTAAATACCAAGAGACCCAGTACTTC.

The V gene is TRBV9, the J gene TRBJ1-4, with D maybe TRBD1 (5 bases). The CDR3 extends over 16 amino acids. Trimming shortened V by 0 bases and J by 8 bases, and 17 bases separated the two germline ends. Germline CDR1 is SGDLS and CDR2 is YYNGEE. As DNA, the CDR3 is TGTGCCAGCAGCGTAGCCCCGGGACCCCCAGAGGAAAAACTGTTTTTT. The encoded protein is CASSVAPGPPEEKLFF.

V usage is TRBV18 and J usage is TRBJ2-7; D possibly corresponds to TRBD1 (5 bases). This CDR3 has 16 residues. V shed 3 bases and J shed 3 bases, with 18 bases lying between them. CDR1 KGHSH and CDR2 LQKENI come from the germline V gene. The CDR3 reads CASSPGHSLALYEQYF. In DNA, the CDR3 is TGTGCCAGCTCACCCGGACACAGCTTAGCCCTCTACGAGCAGTACTTC.

This clonotype was detected only a few times. The rearrangement uses TRBV15 and TRBJ2-3; D gene unclear. Trimming left V 9 bases short and J 4 bases short, with 17 bases between. The CDR3 extends over 14 amino acids. The germline V gene encodes CDR1 LNHNV and CDR2 YYDKDF (reference sequence). The CDR3 loop reads CATSQLGGSDTQYF. DNA of the CDR3: TGTGCCACAAGTCAGTTGGGCGGATCAGATACGCAGTATTTT.

V and J are TRBV4-2 and TRBJ2-7; TRBD2 aligns across 10 bases. Germline assignment: CDR1 LGHNA and CDR2 YNFKEQ. The CDR3 has 16 residues. The J segment lost 3 bases and the V segment lost 4 bases, leaving 9 bases of the junction unmatched. The DNA for the CDR3 is TGTGCCAGCAGCCGAGTAAGCGGGAGGGCCGACTACGAGCAGTACTTC. The encoded protein is CASSRVSGRADYEQYF.

This clonotype was seen a few times. V gene TRBV7-2 combines with J gene TRBJ1-1, with D possibly matching TRBD1 (5 bases). Germline V gene data show CDR1 as SGHTA and CDR2 as FQGNSA. The CDR3 totals 14 residues. Trimming pared 0 bases from V and 4 bases from J, leaving 9 bases between. The CDR3 loop reads CASSLASGTTEAFF. CDR3 DNA sequence: TGTGCCAGCAGCTTAGCGTCCGGGACCACTGAAGCTTTCTTT.

This clonotype has more than one count but fewer than ten. The chain employs TRBV7-9 and TRBJ2-4, with D tentatively TRBD1 (8 bases). Trimming pared 6 bases from V and 5 bases from J, leaving 20 bases between. The CDR3 covers 16 residues. Germline CDR1 SEHNR, CDR2 FQNEAQ (reference sequence). CDR3 DNA: TGTGCCAGCAGTCAGGGGGGGACAGGAAATCAAAACATTCAGTACTTC. Amino acids: CASSQGGTGNQNIQYF.

This clonotype was observed a few times. V and J are TRBV9 and TRBJ2-5; 11 nucleotides align to TRBD2. There are 15 residues in the CDR3. V dropped 0 bases and J dropped 4; count of bases not matched to a gene: 2. From germline, CDR1 is SGDLS and CDR2 YYNGEE. The CDR3 sequence: CASSVGLAGLETQYF. Here the CDR3 DNA reads TGTGCCAGCAGCGTAGGACTAGCGGGATTAGAGACCCAGTACTTC.

This clonotype was found many times. The CDR3 loop reads CASRGDSWGTEAFF. CDR3 nucleotide sequence: TGTGCCAGCAGGGGCGACAGTTGGGGCACTGAAGCTTTCTTT. The chain couples TRBV7-9 to TRBJ1-1, with a possible D match to TRBD1 (5 bases). Germline CDR1 and CDR2: SEHNR and FQNEAQ (reference sequence). The CDR3 loop spans 14 amino acids. The V end was cut by 6 bases, the J end by 4 bases, with 15 bases between.

This clonotype showed up just a few times. This chain links TRBV3-1 with TRBJ2-5; TRBD1 matches 7 bases. Germline CDR1 LGHDT, CDR2 YNNKEL (reference sequence). This CDR3 spans 14 amino acids. The V gene end was trimmed by 2 bases and the J gene end by 5 bases; junction bases not matched to a gene: 5. The CDR3 loop is CASSQKTGLETQYF. CDR3 sequence (DNA): TGTGCCAGCAGCCAAAAGACAGGGTTGGAGACCCAGTACTTC.

This sequence joins TRBV7-9 and TRBJ1-6, with D possibly TRBD1 on 5 matching bases. Trimming took off 6 bases at V and 7 bases at J, with 13 bases between the two ends. The CDR3 consists of 14 residues. Germline V gene data show CDR1 as SEHNR and CDR2 as FQNEAQ (reference sequence). Written as DNA, the CDR3 is TGTGCCAGCAGTGACGACAGCCCAAATTCACCCCTCCACTTT. Translated: CASSDDSPNSPLHF. Full variable domain (outside the CDR3, taken from reference TRBV7-9 and TRBJ1-6): DTGVSQNPRHKITKRGQNVTFRCDPISEHNRLYWYRQTLGQGPEFLTYFQNEAQLEKSRLLSDRFSAERPKGSFSTLEIQRTEQGDSAMYLCASSDDSPNSPLHFGNGTRLTVT.

Written as DNA, the CDR3 is TGTGCCAGCACCACGGGGTTCGGGGGGAACTACAATGAGCAGTTCTTC. Translating gives CASTTGFGGNYNEQFF. This chain uses TRBV2 with TRBJ2-1; 7 bases align to TRBD2. CDR3 length: 16 residues. Germline CDR1 SNHLY, CDR2 FYNNEI. J lost 3 bases, V lost 7 bases, and 12 bases had no gene match.

This chain joins TRBV7-6 and TRBJ2-1, with 11 bases that match TRBD2. Trimming cost V 1 base and J 4 bases; bases outside gene matches: 12. Germline-derived CDR1 and CDR2 are SGHVS and FNYEAQ. This CDR3 is 19 amino acids long. The CDR3 protein is CASSLVPLASGGLYNEQFF. In DNA, the CDR3 is TGTGCCAGCAGCTTAGTTCCCTTGGCTAGCGGGGGGTTGTACAATGAGCAGTTCTTC.

This clonotype was seen only a few times. The rearrangement joins TRBV3-1 to TRBJ2-1; D unresolved. The CDR3 totals 12 residues. Trimming took off 0 bases at V and 15 bases at J, with 12 bases between the two ends. The germline V gene has CDR1 LGHDT and CDR2 YNNKEL (reference sequence). The CDR3 sequence is CASSQDSWRTFF. The CDR3 DNA reads as TGTGCCAGCAGCCAAGATAGTTGGAGAACGTTCTTC.

This clonotype was seen a few times. The rearrangement uses TRBV12-3 or TRBV12-4 and TRBJ2-7, with 12 bases that match TRBD2. The CDR3 consists of 16 residues. Trimming at V came to 6 bases and at J to 4 bases, leaving 10 bases not matched to a gene. Here the CDR3 DNA reads TGTGCCAGCAGCAAGGGACTAGCGGGCTCCGGGTACGAGCAGTACTTC. It translates to CASSKGLAGSGYEQYF.

The CDR3 loop reads CATSVLGVSTDTQYF. CDR3 nucleotides: TGTGCCACCTCGGTCCTGGGGGTTAGCACAGATACGCAGTATTTT. V and J are TRBV15 and TRBJ2-3; possibly TRBD1 or TRBD2 for D (5 bases each). Germline CDR1 reads LNHNV; CDR2 reads YYDKDF (reference sequence). The CDR3 runs to 15 residues. The germline V and J ends were trimmed by 8 bases and 0 bases, with 15 bases remaining between them.